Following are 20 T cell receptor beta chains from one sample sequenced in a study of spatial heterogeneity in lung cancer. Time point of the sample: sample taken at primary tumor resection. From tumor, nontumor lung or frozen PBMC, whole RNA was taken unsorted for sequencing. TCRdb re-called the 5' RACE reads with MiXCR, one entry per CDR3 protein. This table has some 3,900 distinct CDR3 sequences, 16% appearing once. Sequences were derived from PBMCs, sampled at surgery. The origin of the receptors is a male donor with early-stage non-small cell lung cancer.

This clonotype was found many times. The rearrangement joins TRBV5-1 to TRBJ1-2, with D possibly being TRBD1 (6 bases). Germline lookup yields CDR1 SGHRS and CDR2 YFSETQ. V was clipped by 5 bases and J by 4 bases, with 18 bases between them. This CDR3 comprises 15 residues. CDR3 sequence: CASRRGGTGRYGYTF. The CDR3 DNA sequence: TGCGCCAGCAGAAGAGGGGGAACAGGGCGCTATGGCTACACCTTC.

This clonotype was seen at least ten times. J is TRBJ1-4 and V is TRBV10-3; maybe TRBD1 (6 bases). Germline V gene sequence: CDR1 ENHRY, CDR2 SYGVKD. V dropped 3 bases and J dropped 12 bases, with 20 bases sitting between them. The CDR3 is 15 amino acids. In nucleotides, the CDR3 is TGTGCCATCAGTGAAGGACAGAGCCTAAATGAGGAACTGTTTTTT. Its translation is CAISEGQSLNEELFF.

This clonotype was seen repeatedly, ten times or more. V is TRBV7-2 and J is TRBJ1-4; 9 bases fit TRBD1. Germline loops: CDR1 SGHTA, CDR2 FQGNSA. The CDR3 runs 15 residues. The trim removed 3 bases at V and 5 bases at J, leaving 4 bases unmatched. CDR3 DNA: TGTGCCAGCAGCTTTTCAGGGACAGGGAATGAAAAACTGTTTTTT. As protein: CASSFSGTGNEKLFF.

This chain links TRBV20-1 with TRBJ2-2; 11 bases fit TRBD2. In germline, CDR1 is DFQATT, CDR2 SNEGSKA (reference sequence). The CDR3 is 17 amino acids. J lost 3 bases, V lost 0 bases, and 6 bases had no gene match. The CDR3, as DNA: TGCAGTGCTAGAGACCCACTAGCGGGGGAGGACACCGGGGAGCTGTTTTTT. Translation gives CSARDPLAGEDTGELFF.

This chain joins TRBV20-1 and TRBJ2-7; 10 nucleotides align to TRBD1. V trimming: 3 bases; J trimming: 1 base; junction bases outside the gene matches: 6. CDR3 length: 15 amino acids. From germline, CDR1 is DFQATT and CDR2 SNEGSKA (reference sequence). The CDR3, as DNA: TGCAGTGCTAGCCGCGGGACAGGGGTATCCTACGAGCAGTACTTC. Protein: CSASRGTGVSYEQYF.

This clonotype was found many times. The CDR3 here is CASRTEGAGDYGYTF. The CDR3 DNA follows: TGTGCCAGCAGGACAGAGGGGGCTGGGGACTATGGCTACACCTTC. The chain couples TRBV28 to TRBJ1-2; 7 nucleotides match TRBD1. This CDR3 region has 15 residues. Germline CDR1 reads MDHEN; CDR2 reads SYDVKM. The J segment lost 3 bases and the V segment lost 6 bases, leaving 10 bases of the junction unmatched.

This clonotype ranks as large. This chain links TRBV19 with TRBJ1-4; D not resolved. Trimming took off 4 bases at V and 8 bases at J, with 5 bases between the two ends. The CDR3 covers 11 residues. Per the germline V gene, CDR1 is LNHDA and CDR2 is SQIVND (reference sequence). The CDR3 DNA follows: TGTGCCAGTAGTACGGACGAAAAACTGTTTTTT. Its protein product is CASSTDEKLFF.

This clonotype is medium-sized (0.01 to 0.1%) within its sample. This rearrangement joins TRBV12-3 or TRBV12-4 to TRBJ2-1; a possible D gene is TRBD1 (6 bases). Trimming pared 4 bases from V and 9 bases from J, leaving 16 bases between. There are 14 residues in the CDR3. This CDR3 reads CASSSEQGLSEQFF. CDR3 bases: TGTGCCAGCAGTTCCGAACAGGGTTTAAGTGAGCAGTTCTTC.

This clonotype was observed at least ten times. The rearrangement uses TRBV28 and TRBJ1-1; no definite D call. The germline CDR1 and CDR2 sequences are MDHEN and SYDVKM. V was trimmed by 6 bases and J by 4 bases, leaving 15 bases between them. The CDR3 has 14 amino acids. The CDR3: CASSRPARVTEAFF. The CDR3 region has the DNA TGTGCCAGCAGCCGGCCAGCTCGGGTCACTGAAGCTTTCTTT.

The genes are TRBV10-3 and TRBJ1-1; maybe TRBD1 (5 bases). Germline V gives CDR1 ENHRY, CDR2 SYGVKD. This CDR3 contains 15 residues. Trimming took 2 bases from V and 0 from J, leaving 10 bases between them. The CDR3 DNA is TGTGCCATCAGTGAGGGGGCTCGCATGAACACTGAAGCTTTCTTT. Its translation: CAISEGARMNTEAFF.

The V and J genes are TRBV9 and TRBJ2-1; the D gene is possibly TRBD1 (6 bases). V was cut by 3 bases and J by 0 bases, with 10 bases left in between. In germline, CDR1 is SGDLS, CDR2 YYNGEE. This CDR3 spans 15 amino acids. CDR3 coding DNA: TGTGCCAGCAGCGCTCAGGGGAGCTCCTACAATGAGCAGTTCTTC. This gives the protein CASSAQGSSYNEQFF.

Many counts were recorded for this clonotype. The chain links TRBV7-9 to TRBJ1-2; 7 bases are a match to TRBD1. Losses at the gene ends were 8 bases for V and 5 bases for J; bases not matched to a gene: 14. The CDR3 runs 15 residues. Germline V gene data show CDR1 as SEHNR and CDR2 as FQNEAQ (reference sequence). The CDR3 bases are TGTGCCAGCGATGGAGACAGGGTATCAGGGTATGGCTACACCTTC. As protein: CASDGDRVSGYGYTF.

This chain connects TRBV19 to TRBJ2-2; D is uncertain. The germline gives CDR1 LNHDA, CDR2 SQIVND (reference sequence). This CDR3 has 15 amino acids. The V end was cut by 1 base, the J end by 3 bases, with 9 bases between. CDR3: CASSIVGGYTGELFF. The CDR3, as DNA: TGTGCCAGTAGTATAGTCGGCGGTTACACCGGGGAGCTGTTTTTT.

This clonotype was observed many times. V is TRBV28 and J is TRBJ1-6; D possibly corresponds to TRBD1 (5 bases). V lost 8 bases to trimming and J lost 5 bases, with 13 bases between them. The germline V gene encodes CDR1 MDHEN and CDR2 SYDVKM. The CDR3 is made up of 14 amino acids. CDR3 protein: CASGHDQDNSPLHF. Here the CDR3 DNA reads TGTGCCAGCGGACACGACCAGGATAATTCACCCCTCCACTTT.

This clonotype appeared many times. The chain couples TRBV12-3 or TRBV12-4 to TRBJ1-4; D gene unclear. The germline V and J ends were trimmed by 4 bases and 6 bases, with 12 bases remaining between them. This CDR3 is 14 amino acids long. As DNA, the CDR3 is TGTGCCAGCAGTTCATGGGGTCGTGATGAAAAACTGTTTTTT. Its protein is CASSSWGRDEKLFF.

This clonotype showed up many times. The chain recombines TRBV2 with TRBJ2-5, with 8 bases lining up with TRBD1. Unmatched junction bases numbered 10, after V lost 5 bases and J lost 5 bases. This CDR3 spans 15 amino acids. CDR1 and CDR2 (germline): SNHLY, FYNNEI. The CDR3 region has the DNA TGTGCCAGCAGTATACGACAGGGGTGGCAGGAGACCCAGTACTTC. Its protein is CASSIRQGWQETQYF.

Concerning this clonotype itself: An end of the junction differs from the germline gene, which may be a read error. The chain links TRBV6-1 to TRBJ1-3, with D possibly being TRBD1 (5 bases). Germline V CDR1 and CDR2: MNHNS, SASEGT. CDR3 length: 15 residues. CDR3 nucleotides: TGTGCCAGCAGTGAAACAGGCAACCCTGGAAACACTATATATTTT. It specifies CASSETGNPGNTIYF.

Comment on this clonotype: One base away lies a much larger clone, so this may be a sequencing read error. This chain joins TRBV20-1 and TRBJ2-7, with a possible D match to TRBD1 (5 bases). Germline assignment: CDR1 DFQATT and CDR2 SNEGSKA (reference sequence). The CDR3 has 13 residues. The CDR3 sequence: CSATGISSYEQYF. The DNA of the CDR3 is TGCAGCGCCACAGGCATCAGCTCCTACGAGCAGTACTTC.

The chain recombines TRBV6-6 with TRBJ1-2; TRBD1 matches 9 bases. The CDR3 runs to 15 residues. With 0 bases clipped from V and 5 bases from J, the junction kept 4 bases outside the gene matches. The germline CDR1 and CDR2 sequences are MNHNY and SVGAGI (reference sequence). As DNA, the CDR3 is TGTGCCAGCAGTTACTCACCGGGACAGGGTTATGGCTACACCTTC. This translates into CASSYSPGQGYGYTF.

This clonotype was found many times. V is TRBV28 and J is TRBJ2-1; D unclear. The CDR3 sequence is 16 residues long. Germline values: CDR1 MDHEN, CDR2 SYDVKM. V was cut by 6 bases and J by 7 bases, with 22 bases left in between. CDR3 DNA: TGTGCCAGCAGCCCTTCAACGACCTCTCGGCGGAATGAGCAGTTCTTC. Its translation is CASSPSTTSRRNEQFF.